These 25 T cell receptor beta chains share one sample of origin, sequenced in a study of T cell responses to AZD1222 COVID-19 vaccine. Data came from immunoSEQ multiplex PCR; TCRdb stores just in-frame clones and leaves some out. The profile shows around 150,000 clones, over 85% of them singletons. The sample here was peripheral blood, taken 28 days after the second AZD1222 dose. These receptors originate from an adult who received the AZD1222 COVID-19 vaccine.

CDR3 DNA sequence: TGTGCCAGCAGTGCCTACAGGGGCGAGGGTTCAGAGACCCAGTACTTC. The encoded protein is CASSAYRGEGSETQYF. The rearrangement uses TRBV2 and TRBJ2-5; 7 bases align to TRBD1. The V gene end was trimmed by 4 bases and the J gene end by 4 bases; junction bases not matched to a gene: 12. The CDR3 runs 16 residues. From germline, CDR1 is SNHLY and CDR2 FYNNEI.

This chain links TRBV29-1 with TRBJ2-4; 7 positions match TRBD1. The CDR3 length is 15 residues. V was clipped by 7 bases and J by 9 bases; unmatched bases: 18. CDR1 SQVTM and CDR2 ANQGSEA come from the germline V gene. CDR3 in DNA: TGCAGCGCCGAGGCGGACAGAGAGGGGGCCGCCATTCAGTACTTC. This codes for CSAEADREGAAIQYF.

The rearrangement joins TRBV7-9 to TRBJ2-2; 11 bases agree with TRBD2. Germline V gene sequence: CDR1 SEHNR, CDR2 FQNEAQ (reference sequence). The length of the CDR3 is 18 residues. Losses at the gene ends were 3 bases for V and 6 bases for J; bases not matched to a gene: 12. The CDR3 DNA reads as TGTGCCAGCAGCTTGGCGGTAGCGGGGGGGCCGATCGCCGGGGAGCTGTTTTTT. It specifies CASSLAVAGGPIAGELFF.

The V and J genes are TRBV2 and TRBJ2-6, with a possible D match to TRBD1 (6 bases). V shed 6 bases and J shed 3 bases, with 12 bases lying between them. The germline gives CDR1 SNHLY, CDR2 FYNNEI. This CDR3 has 15 amino acids. The CDR3 spells CASSRGVVGANVLTF. The CDR3 DNA reads as TGTGCCAGCAGCAGGGGAGTTGTTGGGGCCAACGTCCTGACTTTC.

This chain connects TRBV2 to TRBJ2-7, with TRBD2 identical over 8 bases. The V and J ends lost 2 bases and 12 bases, in that order; junction bases with no gene match: 3. Per the germline V gene, CDR1 is SNHLY and CDR2 is FYNNEI. The CDR3 consists of 11 residues. In nucleotides, the CDR3 is TGTGCCAGCAGTGAATACGGGGGGGCGTACTTC. The encoded protein is CASSEYGGAYF. Filled out from reference TRBV2 and TRBJ2-7, the complete variable domain reads EPEVTQTPSHQVTQMGQEVILRCVPISNHLYFYWYRQILGQKVEFLVSFYNNEISEKSEIFDDQFSVERPDGSNFTLKIRSTKLEDSAMYFCASSEYGGAYFGPGTRLTVT.

V usage is TRBV7-2 and J usage is TRBJ2-5; tentative D call: TRBD2 (7 bases). Germline-derived CDR1 and CDR2 are SGHTA and FQGNSA. V lost 4 bases to trimming and J lost 4 bases, with 19 bases between them. The CDR3 consists of 16 residues. CDR3 sequence: CASSYNLGGLTETQYF. In DNA form, the CDR3 reads TGTGCCAGCAGCTACAACTTGGGGGGGCTCACAGAGACCCAGTACTTC.

The chain couples TRBV12-3 or TRBV12-4 to TRBJ2-5; D call uncertain. The CDR3 sequence is 13 residues long. The V gene lost 5 bases and the J gene lost 5 bases, with 12 bases spanning the gap. CDR3 region: CASSPHGRETQYF. In nucleotides, the CDR3 is TGTGCCAGCAGTCCGCATGGACGGGAGACCCAGTACTTC.

Only one count was recorded for this clone. V and J are TRBV4-3 and TRBJ2-2; 15 nucleotides line up with TRBD2. V was clipped by 0 bases and J by 3 bases; unmatched bases: 2. Germline assignment: CDR1 LGHNA and CDR2 YSLEER. The CDR3 covers 18 residues. DNA for the CDR3: TGCGCCAGCAGCCAAGAGGGACTAGCGGGGGGATACACCGGGGAGCTGTTTTTT. Its translation is CASSQEGLAGGYTGELFF.

In nucleotides, the CDR3 is TGTGCCAGCAGTTTTCGGGATAGCGGGATATACAATGAGCAGTTCTTC. The encoded protein is CASSFRDSGIYNEQFF. This sequence joins TRBV28 and TRBJ2-1, with TRBD2 identical over 8 bases. This CDR3 contains 16 residues. The V and J ends lost 3 bases and 4 bases, in that order; junction bases with no gene match: 8. Germline values: CDR1 MDHEN, CDR2 SYDVKM.

This chain links TRBV7-9 with TRBJ1-2; 11 positions match TRBD1. J lost 8 bases, V lost 5 bases, and 13 bases had no gene match. The CDR3 consists of 16 residues. CDR1 is SEHNR and CDR2 is FQNEAQ in the germline V gene (reference sequence). CDR3 in amino acids: CASSRQGTGGLKGYTF. The CDR3 DNA follows: TGTGCCAGCAGCCGCCAAGGGACAGGGGGGCTGAAAGGCTACACCTTC. Filled out from reference TRBV7-9 and TRBJ1-2, the complete variable domain reads DTGVSQNPRHKITKRGQNVTFRCDPISEHNRLYWYRQTLGQGPEFLTYFQNEAQLEKSRLLSDRFSAERPKGSFSTLEIQRTEQGDSAMYLCASSRQGTGGLKGYTFGSGTRLTVV.

The chain couples TRBV13 to TRBJ1-2; 7 bases line up with TRBD1. CDR3 length: 14 residues. Unmatched junction bases numbered 7, after V lost 3 bases and J lost 6 bases. The germline CDR1 and CDR2 sequences are PRHDT and FYEKMQ (reference sequence). Here the CDR3 reads CASSLTGKVNGYTF. The CDR3 coding sequence is TGTGCCAGCAGCTTGACAGGGAAGGTGAATGGCTACACCTTC.

The rearrangement uses TRBV19 and TRBJ1-2; 8 bases are shared with TRBD1. This CDR3 spans 15 amino acids. V shed 7 bases, J shed 5 bases, and the junction held 12 bases outside the gene matches. Germline CDR1 is LNHDA and CDR2 is SQIVND (reference sequence). As DNA, the CDR3 is TGTGCCAGTACCGTGGGGACAGGCCGGGTGTATGGCTACACCTTC. This codes for CASTVGTGRVYGYTF.

The gene calls are TRBV29-1 and TRBJ2-7; maybe TRBD1 (6 bases). This CDR3 contains 14 residues. V was cut by 2 bases and J by 1 base, with 12 bases left in between. Germline V gene lookup returns CDR1 SQVTM and CDR2 ANQGSEA. In DNA form, the CDR3 reads TGCAGCGTTGAATTTCAGAGGGGGTCCTACGAGCAGTACTTC. Protein: CSVEFQRGSYEQYF.

This clone was observed once. This chain uses TRBV29-1 with TRBJ1-3; weak D call: TRBD1 (6 bases). V was cut by 4 bases and J by 4 bases, with 17 bases left in between. Per the germline V gene, CDR1 is SQVTM and CDR2 is ANQGSEA. CDR3 length: 15 residues. CDR3 nucleotide sequence: TGCAGCGTTGGTCCCGGCACAGGGAGCGGAAACACCATATATTTT. It yields the protein CSVGPGTGSGNTIYF. The full variable domain, with the rest looked up from reference TRBV29-1 and TRBJ1-3, is SAVISQKPSRDICQRGTSLTIQCQVDSQVTMMFWYRQQPGQSLTLIATANQGSEATYESGFVIDKFPISRPNLTFSTLTVSNMSPEDSSIYLCSVGPGTGSGNTIYFGEGSWLTVV.

This clone has a single count. V gene TRBV12-5 combines with J gene TRBJ1-1; D ambiguous. The CDR3 runs 13 residues. Trimming took off 5 bases at V and 6 bases at J, with 13 bases between the two ends. Per the germline V gene, CDR1 is LGHNT and CDR2 is FRNRAP. In DNA, the CDR3 is TGTGCTAGTGGTCCAGACCTCCAGGCTGAAGCTTTCTTT. The encoded protein is CASGPDLQAEAFF.

CDR3 region: CASSLGLTGRDEQYF. In nucleotides, the CDR3 is TGCGCCAGCAGCTTGGGCCTGACAGGGCGAGACGAGCAGTACTTC. The chain recombines TRBV5-1 with TRBJ2-7; 7 nucleotides align to TRBD1. The CDR3 totals 15 residues. CDR1 is SGHRS, CDR2 YFSETQ, per germline. V shed 0 bases, J shed 5 bases, and the junction held 8 bases outside the gene matches.

The rearrangement links TRBV27 to TRBJ1-2, with D hard to call. Trimming left V 6 bases short and J 1 base short, with 15 bases between. CDR1 is MNHEY, CDR2 SMNVEV, per germline (reference sequence). The CDR3 runs to 15 residues. The CDR3: CASSPTANFNYGYTF. The CDR3 DNA follows: TGTGCCAGCAGCCCCACAGCAAACTTTAACTATGGCTACACCTTC.

The chain carries TRBV2 and TRBJ2-7, with D maybe TRBD2 (5 bases). Germline CDR1 and CDR2: SNHLY and FYNNEI. There are 12 residues in the CDR3. The V and J ends lost 6 bases and 7 bases respectively, with 13 bases between them. As DNA, the CDR3 is TGTGCCAGCAGCCCGGGGAAGCTAGAGCAGTACTTC. It yields the protein CASSPGKLEQYF.

This chain connects TRBV6-5 to TRBJ1-5; tentative D call: TRBD1 (6 bases). Trimming pared 8 bases from V and 3 bases from J, leaving 11 bases between. Per germline, CDR1 MNHEY and CDR2 SVGAGI. The length of the CDR3 is 13 residues. The CDR3 DNA is TGTGCCAGCTGGACAGTACCCAATCAGCCCCAGCATTTT. Translation gives CASWTVPNQPQHF.

The chain is built from TRBV10-3 and TRBJ1-6, with 7 bases identical to TRBD1. CDR3 size: 14 residues. V lost 10 bases to trimming and J lost 5 bases; unmatched junction nucleotides: 8. CDR1 is ENHRY and CDR2 is SYGVKD in the germline V gene. This CDR3 is CATTGTAHNSPLHF. For the CDR3, the DNA is TGTGCCACCACCGGGACAGCGCATAATTCACCCCTCCACTTT.

The CDR3 region is CASSVKPIINAGSGEQYF. The DNA for the CDR3 is TGTGCCAGCAGCGTCAAGCCCATTATCAATGCCGGTTCGGGCGAGCAGTACTTC. This chain uses TRBV7-6 with TRBJ2-7; D unclear. Germline loops: CDR1 SGHVS, CDR2 FNYEAQ. The CDR3 covers 18 residues. The V gene lost 5 bases and the J gene lost 6 bases, with 29 bases spanning the gap.

Turning to this clone: At one end the junction does not follow the germline gene, possibly because of a read error. The chain has TRBV7-7 and TRBJ1-1; D is perhaps TRBD1 (5 bases). Looked up from germline, CDR1 is SSHAT and CDR2 is FNYEAQ (reference sequence). The CDR3 has 16 amino acids. The CDR3, as DNA: TGTGCTAGCAGCTTAGGCGGGGCCAGTATGAACACTGAAGCTTTCTTT. Translating it yields CASSLGGASMNTEAFF.

This chain links TRBV3-1 (or the pseudogene TRBV3-2) with TRBJ2-3; tentatively, D is TRBD1 or TRBD2 (5 bases each). Germline CDR1 is LGHDT and CDR2 is YNNKEL (reference sequence). The CDR3 covers 16 residues. V was cut by 3 bases and J by 3 bases, with 16 bases left in between. For the CDR3, the DNA is TGTGCCAGCAGCCAGATGGTAGGGGACGCGACAGATACGCAGTATTTT. It yields the protein CASSQMVGDATDTQYF.

The chain recombines TRBV4-2 with TRBJ2-7; D remains ambiguous. Germline assignment: CDR1 LGHNA and CDR2 YNFKEQ. With 1 base removed from V and 3 bases from J, the gap between germline ends came to 13 bases. The CDR3 runs to 15 residues. The CDR3: CASSQGRQADYEQYF. The CDR3 nucleotides read TGTGCCAGCAGCCAAGGCCGGCAGGCTGACTACGAGCAGTACTTC.

The chain employs TRBV30 and TRBJ2-6; unclear D gene. The ends were cut back, 5 bases at V and 1 base at J, with 0 bases in the middle. The CDR3 consists of 11 residues. From germline, CDR1 is GTSNPN and CDR2 SVGIG (reference sequence). The CDR3 bases are TGTGCCTGGTCTGGGGCCAACGTCCTGACTTTC. Translating gives CAWSGANVLTF.